This T cell receptor (beta chain) appears in the sequencing data of a study of blood T cells in healthy people across ages. Then a second PCR, running about 6 to 12 cycles, was carried out with a sample-barcoded 5' primer and a J-beta primer mix. A tag from a template-switch adaptor with 12 random nucleotides marked each cDNA molecule. TCRdb called the 5' RACE reads again in MiXCR, with one record for every CDR3 protein. The sample lists 1.6 million or so distinct CDR3 sequences, 30% to 35% occurring once. The draw of peripheral blood yielded around 9.6 milliliters from each donor. As to this clonotype: What it recognizes is unknown.

General observations from the study: Older age went with lower TCR beta diversity per million T cells, in a roughly linear way.

This clonotype was sampled from a woman in her twenties or thirties in good health. Sequences were obtained from blood.

The CDR3 spells CATSDFGGPQETQYF. The CDR3 DNA reads TGTGCCACCAGTGATTTCGGGGGGCCCCAAGAGACCCAGTACTTC. V usage is TRBV24-1 and J usage is TRBJ2-5; D may be TRBD2 (7 bases). V lost 1 base, J lost 1 base, and 9 bases lay in between. Germline V gene data show CDR1 as KGHDR and CDR2 as SFDVKD. The CDR3 extends over 15 amino acids.